This T cell receptor beta chain was captured in a study of T cells in Graves' hyperthyroidism and ophthalmopathy. Amplified regions were TCR beta CDR3 sequences from RNA transcripts. HTBI primers were used for first-round RT-PCR of the TCR CDR3. TCRdb reprocessed the multiplex PCR reads via MiXCR and lists one record per CDR3 protein. The repertoire holds some 760,000 distinct CDR3 sequences, with approximately 14% as singletons. Overall study findings and caveats: Blood also contained most expanded thyroid clonotypes above 0.001.

This clonotype was seen a handful of times. Its antigen is not identified. Exclusion criteria comprised uncontrolled infection, other autoimmune disease, pregnancy or lactation. Sequenced sample: blood. The sequence came from a woman in her late teens or twenties with Graves' hyperthyroidism.

CDR3 sequence: CSARDFTRGETQYF. The CDR3 DNA is TGCAGTGCTAGAGATTTTACCAGAGGAGAGACCCAGTACTTC. The chain employs TRBV20-1 and TRBJ2-5; no clear D. The CDR3 consists of 14 residues. Germline assignment: CDR1 DFQATT and CDR2 SNEGSKA (reference sequence). V lost 0 bases and J 4 bases, leaving 12 bases between the germline ends.